These 2 T cell receptor beta chains were sequenced from one sample in a study of blood T cell repertoires in COVID-19. Libraries were prepared by immunoSEQ multiplex PCR; TCRdb keeps only in-frame clonotypes and omits some of them. The data show 150,000 to 200,000 clones, approximately 82% seen once. Sequencing was done on a sample of PBMCs or T cells enriched from blood (not recorded which). Receptors originate from a woman aged 50 to 60 who had recovered from COVID-19.

The chain carries TRBV10-3 and TRBJ2-1, with 11 nucleotides matching TRBD2. Germline V gene data show CDR1 as ENHRY and CDR2 as SYGVKD. V lost 0 bases and J lost 6; bases outside the gene matches: 1. The CDR3 consists of 15 residues. For the CDR3, the DNA is TGTGCCATCAGTGAGTCCCTAGCGGGAGGCAATGAGCAGTTCTTC. This translates into CAISESLAGGNEQFF.

The chain recombines TRBV19 with TRBJ2-5, with 7 nucleotides matching TRBD1. Trimming took 4 bases from V and 5 from J; bases not matched to a gene: 4. The CDR3 sequence is 13 residues long. The germline V gene encodes CDR1 LNHDA and CDR2 SQIVND (reference sequence). The DNA for the CDR3 is TGTGCCAGTAGTACGAACAGGGGCGAGACCCAGTACTTC. Protein: CASSTNRGETQYF.